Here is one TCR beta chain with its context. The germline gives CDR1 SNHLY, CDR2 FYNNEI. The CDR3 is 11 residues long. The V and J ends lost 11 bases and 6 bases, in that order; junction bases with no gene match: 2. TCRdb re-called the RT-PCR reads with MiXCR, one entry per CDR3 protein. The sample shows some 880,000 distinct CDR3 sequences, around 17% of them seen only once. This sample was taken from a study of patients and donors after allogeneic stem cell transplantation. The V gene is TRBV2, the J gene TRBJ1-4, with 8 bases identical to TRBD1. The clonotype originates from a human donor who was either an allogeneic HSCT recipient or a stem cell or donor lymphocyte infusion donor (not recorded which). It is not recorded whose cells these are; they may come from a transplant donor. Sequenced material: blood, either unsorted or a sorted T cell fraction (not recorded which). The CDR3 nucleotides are TGTGCCGGACAGGGACATGAAAAACTGTTTTTT. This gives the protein CAGQGHEKLFF.